The 20 T cell receptor beta chains reported below all come from one sample, sequenced in a study of beta chain features in type 1 diabetes. The whole isolated RNA underwent reverse transcription, so sequencing captured expressed TCRB transcripts. Using immunoSEQ multiplex PCR, the repertoire was profiled, and TCRdb retains in-frame clones only, with some absent. Among almost 350,000 clones listed, less than 10% were seen once. Sequences were obtained from central memory CD4+ T cells from blood. These receptors were collected from a woman aged 18-30 years in good health.

This clone was detected ten times or more. The V call is TRBV28, the J call TRBJ1-5; D is unclear. This CDR3 contains 12 residues. Germline loops: CDR1 MDHEN, CDR2 SYDVKM. V shed 3 bases and J shed 4 bases, with 4 bases lying between them. CDR3 in DNA: TGTGCCAGCAGTTTGCTGAATCAGCCCCAGCATTTT. It codes for CASSLLNQPQHF.

Remarks on this clone: Other nucleotide sequences in the sample specify the same CDR3. The V and J genes are TRBV29-1 and TRBJ2-1; no clear D. V lost 4 bases and J lost 0, with 1 base in between. Germline V CDR1 and CDR2: SQVTM, ANQGSEA. CDR3 size: 11 residues. The CDR3, as DNA: TGCAGCGTTGGCTCCTACAATGAGCAGTTCTTC. As protein: CSVGSYNEQFF.

The chain combines TRBV4-2 with TRBJ2-2, with D possibly matching TRBD1 (6 bases). V was pared by 0 bases and J by 0 bases, with 11 bases between. CDR3 length equals 17 residues. Germline CDR1 LGHNA, CDR2 YNFKEQ. The CDR3 loop reads CASSQEGGGANTGELFF. CDR3 DNA: TGTGCCAGCAGCCAAGAAGGTGGGGGCGCGAACACCGGGGAGCTGTTTTTT.

The rearrangement joins TRBV12-5 to TRBJ2-3; D is unclear. Germline values: CDR1 LGHNT, CDR2 FRNRAP. The CDR3 sequence is 12 residues long. Between the trimmed V and J ends, which lost 4 bases and 2 bases, there was a span of 4 bases. DNA of the CDR3: TGTGCTAGTGGTTCTAACACAGATACGCAGTATTTT. It codes for CASGSNTDTQYF.

This clone was counted between two and nine times. The chain carries TRBV7-2 and TRBJ2-7; 8 bases are shared with TRBD1. V lost 6 bases, J lost 6 bases, and 4 bases stayed unmatched. Germline V CDR1 and CDR2: SGHTA, FQGNSA. This CDR3 has 12 amino acids. This CDR3 is CASSFTGGEQYF. The DNA of the CDR3 is TGTGCCAGCAGTTTCACAGGGGGCGAGCAGTACTTC. The full variable domain, completed using reference TRBV7-2 and TRBJ2-7, is GAGVSQSPSNKVTEKGKDVELRCDPISGHTALYWYRQSLGQGLEFLIYFQGNSAPDKSGLPSDRFSAERTGGSVSTLTIQRTQQEDSAVYLCASSFTGGEQYFGPGTRLTVT.

This clone occurred a few times. The V and J genes are TRBV28 and TRBJ1-5; D is unresolved. V was pared by 3 bases and J by 5 bases, with 8 bases between. This CDR3 comprises 13 residues. In germline, CDR1 is MDHEN, CDR2 SYDVKM. DNA for the CDR3: TGTGCCAGCAGTTTTGATGATGATCAGCCCCAGCATTTT. This sequence encodes CASSFDDDQPQHF.

This clone was seen more than once but under ten times. The chain links TRBV29-1 to TRBJ1-5; weak D call: TRBD1 (5 bases). Deletions cut 4 bases from V and 5 bases from J, with 15 bases between. This CDR3 has 14 residues. Germline V gene lookup returns CDR1 SQVTM and CDR2 ANQGSEA. The CDR3, as DNA: TGCAGCGTTGTTTTGGGGGGTTGGGATCAGCCCCAGCATTTT. It codes for CSVVLGGWDQPQHF.

Only a few counts were recorded for this clone. The rearrangement uses TRBV5-8 and TRBJ1-3, with D maybe TRBD1 (6 bases). CDR1 SGHTS and CDR2 YDEGEE come from the germline V gene. CDR3 length: 15 amino acids. Trimming left V 4 bases short and J 11 bases short, with 22 bases between. The CDR3 sequence is CASSLPQGPVTPIYF. In DNA form, the CDR3 reads TGTGCCAGCAGCCTACCACAGGGACCGGTGACCCCCATATATTTT.

This clone was detected a few times. The rearrangement joins TRBV2 to TRBJ2-5; 8 nucleotides align to TRBD1. CDR3 size: 14 residues. Unmatched junction bases numbered 5, after V lost 3 bases and J lost 5 bases. Germline CDR1 and CDR2: SNHLY and FYNNEI. DNA for the CDR3: TGTGCCAGCAGTGACAGGGGGCGGGTGGAGACCCAGTACTTC. Amino acids: CASSDRGRVETQYF.

V and J are TRBV4-2 and TRBJ1-5; D call uncertain. Germline assignment: CDR1 LGHNA and CDR2 YNFKEQ. The V end lost 3 bases, the J end lost 6 bases, and 15 bases lay between the germline ends. The CDR3 has 15 residues. Written as DNA, the CDR3 is TGTGCCAGCAGCCACTTCAACGGGGTGGGTCAGCCCCAGCATTTT. Encoded protein: CASSHFNGVGQPQHF.

This clone was observed a handful of times. V and J are TRBV27 and TRBJ2-4; 9 bases align to TRBD1. CDR3 length: 15 residues. CDR1 and CDR2 (germline): MNHEY, SMNVEV (reference sequence). The junction had 11 bases not matched to a gene; V was cut back by 8 bases and J by 6 bases. The CDR3 sequence: CASATPVTGGNIQYF. CDR3 in DNA: TGTGCCAGCGCTACCCCCGTGACAGGGGGAAACATTCAGTACTTC.

The chain recombines TRBV11-1 with TRBJ2-7; weak D call: TRBD2 (5 bases). V was cut by 2 bases and J by 3 bases, with 11 bases left in between. In germline, CDR1 is SGHAT, CDR2 FQDESV (reference sequence). The CDR3 sequence is 14 residues long. DNA of the CDR3: TGTGCCAGCAGCTTATTCCACCGGGGCTACGAGCAGTACTTC. Its translation: CASSLFHRGYEQYF.

The rearrangement uses TRBV7-2 and TRBJ2-5; 10 nucleotides line up with TRBD2. This CDR3 has 14 amino acids. V was clipped by 1 base and J by 10 bases; unmatched bases: 6. The V gene's germline CDR1 is SGHTA and CDR2 FQGNSA. As DNA, the CDR3 is TGTGCCAGCAGCTTAGTTCCTAGCGGGAGTGTCCAGTACTTC. It encodes CASSLVPSGSVQYF.

V usage is TRBV2 and J usage is TRBJ1-2, with a weak D call TRBD1 (5 bases). The CDR3 has 13 amino acids. V was pared by 7 bases and J by 6 bases, with 15 bases between. Germline V gene lookup returns CDR1 SNHLY and CDR2 FYNNEI. CDR3 residues: CASIGARTHGYTF. CDR3 bases: TGTGCCAGCATCGGGGCCAGGACCCATGGCTACACCTTC.

This clone has a handful of counts. The J gene is TRBJ2-2, the V gene TRBV6-6; D not resolved. CDR1 is MNHNY, CDR2 SVGAGI, per germline (reference sequence). CDR3 length: 14 residues. Trimming shortened V by 4 bases and J by 5 bases, and 11 bases separated the two germline ends. The CDR3 DNA reads TGTGCCAGCAGTTCCGGACCCTTGACCGGGGAGCTGTTTTTT. This sequence encodes CASSSGPLTGELFF.

This clone appeared a few times. The chain links TRBV5-4 to TRBJ1-1, with unresolved D. CDR3 length: 12 residues. V shed 2 bases and J shed 6 bases, with 8 bases lying between them. Germline V gene sequence: CDR1 SGHNT, CDR2 YYREEE (reference sequence). For the CDR3, the DNA is TGTGCCAGCAGCTTATCGGAGTCTGAAGCTTTCTTT. This translates into CASSLSESEAFF.

This chain links TRBV7-2 with TRBJ2-3; 8 bases fit TRBD2. The CDR3 length is 17 residues. V trimming: 3 bases; J trimming: 6 bases; junction bases outside the gene matches: 14. CDR1 is SGHTA, CDR2 FQGNSA, per germline. The CDR3 DNA sequence: TGTGCCAGCAGCTTTAGCGAAGGGACTAGAGGGCGGGATACGCAGTATTTT. This encodes CASSFSEGTRGRDTQYF.

A few counts support this clone. The V call is TRBV6-6, the J call TRBJ2-1; 8 bases line up with TRBD2. The germline V gene encodes CDR1 MNHNY and CDR2 SVGAGI (reference sequence). This CDR3 spans 16 amino acids. J lost 5 bases, V lost 2 bases, and 8 bases had no gene match. CDR3 sequence (DNA): TGTGCCAGCAGTTACCCGGGGACTAGATGGGACAATGAGCAGTTCTTC. Translated, it gives CASSYPGTRWDNEQFF.

The chain is built from TRBV14 and TRBJ1-2; no reliable D call. V was trimmed by 1 base and J by 3 bases, leaving 12 bases between them. The length of the CDR3 is 15 residues. Germline CDR1 and CDR2: SGHDN and FVKESK. The CDR3 DNA reads as TGTGCCAGCAGCCAAGGGGGAGAGTCCTACTATGGCTACACCTTC. Translated, it gives CASSQGGESYYGYTF.

This clone was seen many times. In DNA, the CDR3 is TGCAGCGTGGACAGGGGAAAGAGGGATACGCAGTATTTT. Protein: CSVDRGKRDTQYF. The chain has TRBV29-1 and TRBJ2-3, with 9 bases that match TRBD1. Germline values: CDR1 SQVTM, CDR2 ANQGSEA. The V and J ends lost 6 bases and 6 bases, in that order; junction bases with no gene match: 7. The CDR3 has 13 residues.